The 27 T cell receptor beta chains in this list originate from one sample, sequenced in a study of T cells in Graves' hyperthyroidism and ophthalmopathy. Amplification yielded TCR beta CDR3 regions, with RNA transcripts as the source. An initial round of RT-PCR targeting the TCR CDR3 relied on the HTBI primer set. TCRdb called the multiplex PCR reads again in MiXCR, with one record for every CDR3 protein. The table has approximately 600,000 distinct CDR3 sequences, less than 25% seen once; the top ten hold 34%. What was sequenced was blood. These receptors were taken from a man aged 25-45 years with Graves' ophthalmopathy.

J is TRBJ1-2 and V is TRBV6-1, with D perhaps TRBD1 (6 bases). V lost 6 bases, J lost 6 bases, and 17 bases lay in between. This CDR3 is built from 14 residues. Germline-derived CDR1 and CDR2 are MNHNS and SASEGT. The CDR3 spells CASSQQGGVDGYTF. DNA of the CDR3: TGTGCCAGCAGCCAACAGGGTGGGGTGGATGGCTACACCTTC.

CDR3 bases: TGTGCCAGCAGTGAAAGTTGGGGGAAACTGTTTTTT. Its protein is CASSESWGKLFF. The chain employs TRBV6-1 and TRBJ1-4; possible D gene TRBD1, 5 bases. Germline values: CDR1 MNHNS, CDR2 SASEGT. Trimming left V 2 bases short and J 11 bases short, with 9 bases between. The CDR3 contains 12 residues.

The chain links TRBV19 to TRBJ2-1, with 9 nucleotides matching TRBD2. Germline V CDR1 and CDR2: LNHDA, SQIVND (reference sequence). CDR3 length: 16 amino acids. Losses at the gene ends were 8 bases for V and 8 bases for J; bases not matched to a gene: 16. CDR3 nucleotides: TGTGCCAGTGCCGCGACTAGCGGATCTTGGTTCGATGAGCAGTTCTTC. Its translation: CASAATSGSWFDEQFF.

This clonotype appeared a few times. The J gene is TRBJ2-5, the V gene TRBV6-1; D is perhaps TRBD1 (6 bases). The ends were cut back, 5 bases at V and 7 bases at J, with 17 bases in the middle. The germline gives CDR1 MNHNS, CDR2 SASEGT. CDR3 length: 14 amino acids. Here the CDR3 reads CASSWDTIGRTQYF. Here the CDR3 DNA reads TGTGCCAGCAGTTGGGACACGATAGGAAGGACCCAGTACTTC.

This sequence joins TRBV11-2 and TRBJ2-2, with D hard to call. CDR1 SGHAT and CDR2 FQNNGV come from the germline V gene. The CDR3 contains 16 residues. V was shortened by 5 bases and J by 4 bases, with 17 bases between the two germline ends. This CDR3 reads CASSPTFGEGTGELFF. The CDR3, as DNA: TGTGCCAGCAGCCCGACCTTCGGAGAAGGCACCGGGGAGCTGTTTTTT.

At least ten counts were recorded for this clonotype. The rearrangement links TRBV27 to TRBJ2-1; the match to TRBD2 covers 9 bases. V lost 5 bases, J lost 6 bases, and 5 bases stayed unmatched. This CDR3 contains 14 residues. The germline V gene has CDR1 MNHEY and CDR2 SMNVEV (reference sequence). Written as DNA, the CDR3 is TGTGCCAGCAGTACCGGGACTAGCCCCAATGAGCAGTTCTTC. Encoded protein: CASSTGTSPNEQFF.

The genes are TRBV10-3 and TRBJ2-7; 7 bases match TRBD2. From germline, CDR1 is ENHRY and CDR2 SYGVKD. This CDR3 is built from 17 residues. With V trimmed by 6 bases and J by 5 bases, 19 bases remained unmatched. As DNA, the CDR3 is TGTGCCATCAGGATGGGTGGGACGGGACTACCTAGGAACGAGCAGTACTTC. It encodes CAIRMGGTGLPRNEQYF.

CDR3 in DNA: TGCGCCAGCAGCCAAGATCTTACAGGGGGCGGAAATTATGGCTACACCTTC. Translating gives CASSQDLTGGGNYGYTF. V usage is TRBV4-1 and J usage is TRBJ1-2, with 9 bases aligning to TRBD1. The germline CDR1 and CDR2 sequences are MGHRA and YSYEKL. V was pared by 0 bases and J by 5 bases, with 10 bases of the junction left unmatched. This CDR3 region has 17 residues.

The chain is built from TRBV28 and TRBJ2-1, with D perhaps TRBD1 or TRBD2 (5 bases each). This CDR3 is 15 amino acids long. The germline V gene has CDR1 MDHEN and CDR2 SYDVKM. V lost 4 bases, J lost 14 bases, and 24 bases lay in between. CDR3 sequence reads: CASSYPPGVRGREFF. The CDR3, as DNA: TGTGCCAGCAGTTACCCACCCGGGGTCCGGGGCCGGGAGTTCTTC. Together with reference TRBV28 and TRBJ2-1, the CDR3 gives the full variable domain: DVKVTQSSRYLVKRTGEKVFLECVQDMDHENMFWYRQDPGLGLRLIYFSYDVKMKEKGDIPEGYSVSREKKERFSLILESASTNQTSMYLCASSYPPGVRGREFFGPGTRLTVL.

This clonotype was observed a handful of times. The J gene is TRBJ2-1, the V gene TRBV9; TRBD1 agrees at 12 bases. The germline V gene has CDR1 SGDLS and CDR2 YYNGEE. V lost 0 bases and J lost 0; bases outside the gene matches: 1. This CDR3 spans 17 amino acids. CDR3 amino acids: CASSVGDRGPSYNEQFF. CDR3 nucleotide sequence: TGTGCCAGCAGCGTAGGGGACAGGGGGCCCTCCTACAATGAGCAGTTCTTC.

This clonotype was observed a few times. This rearrangement joins TRBV4-1 to TRBJ1-1; D might be TRBD1 (5 bases). Germline CDR1 reads MGHRA; CDR2 reads YSYEKL. V was shortened by 4 bases and J by 0 bases, with 12 bases between the two germline ends. There are 15 residues in the CDR3. CDR3 coding DNA: TGCGCCAGCAGCCTCGATCTGACAGTGAACACTGAAGCTTTCTTT. Translated, it gives CASSLDLTVNTEAFF.

This clonotype was seen more than once but under ten times. The genes are TRBV29-1 and TRBJ1-1, with 8 bases aligning to TRBD1. CDR3 length equals 15 residues. The V and J ends lost 4 bases and 1 base, in that order; junction bases with no gene match: 8. Germline CDR1 and CDR2: SQVTM and ANQGSEA. This CDR3 is CSVVRGGQENTEAFF. DNA of the CDR3: TGCAGCGTTGTTCGGGGGGGACAGGAGAACACTGAAGCTTTCTTT.

This clonotype has ten or more counts. The chain links TRBV6-2 or TRBV6-3 to TRBJ2-7; D unresolved. Trimming cost V 2 bases and J 6 bases, with 8 bases left between them. CDR1 and CDR2 (germline): MNHEY, SVGEGT. The length of the CDR3 is 12 residues. DNA of the CDR3: TGTGCCAGCAGTTACCCCTCGGGCGAGCAGTACTTC. Translating it yields CASSYPSGEQYF.

V gene TRBV20-1 combines with J gene TRBJ2-1, with TRBD1 matching over 7 bases. CDR1 and CDR2 from the germline V gene are DFQATT and SNEGSKA (reference sequence). The CDR3 covers 11 residues. V lost 7 bases, J lost 7 bases, and 4 bases stayed unmatched. In DNA form, the CDR3 reads TGCAGTGGGGGACAGATTAATGAGCAGTTCTTC. This translates into CSGGQINEQFF.

This sequence joins TRBV6-1 and TRBJ2-1; 9 nucleotides agree with TRBD2. The CDR3 loop spans 16 amino acids. V was pared by 1 base and J by 8 bases, with 9 bases of the junction left unmatched. Germline V lookup: CDR1 MNHNS, CDR2 SASEGT. CDR3 protein: CASSEGRSGRPHEQFF. The CDR3 DNA reads TGTGCCAGCAGTGAAGGACGGAGCGGGAGGCCCCATGAGCAGTTCTTC.

This clonotype occurred many times. The V call is TRBV4-1, the J call TRBJ1-5, with no clear D. CDR1 is MGHRA, CDR2 YSYEKL, per germline. This CDR3 region has 14 residues. The V end lost 6 bases, the J end lost 7 bases, and 16 bases lay between the germline ends. Written as DNA, the CDR3 is TGCGCCAGCAGTCGTCCGGGAGCAATGCAGCCCCAGCATTTT. Protein sequence: CASSRPGAMQPQHF.

The genes are TRBV9 and TRBJ1-1; D not certain. Per germline, CDR1 SGDLS and CDR2 YYNGEE. Deletions cut 5 bases from V and 3 bases from J, with 17 bases between. The CDR3 spans 15 residues. CDR3 residues: CASRNLGSRDTEAFF. In DNA, the CDR3 is TGTGCCAGCAGAAATTTGGGCAGTCGGGACACTGAAGCTTTCTTT.

The chain combines TRBV20-1 with TRBJ2-7; D remains ambiguous. Between the trimmed V and J ends, which lost 5 bases and 0 bases, there was a span of 8 bases. Per germline, CDR1 DFQATT and CDR2 SNEGSKA (reference sequence). The CDR3 has 12 residues. CDR3 DNA sequence: TGCAGTGCTTCTTTACCCTCCTACGAGCAGTACTTC. The encoded protein is CSASLPSYEQYF.

This clonotype showed up just a few times. V gene TRBV9 combines with J gene TRBJ2-3, with 9 bases that match TRBD2. CDR1 and CDR2 (germline): SGDLS, YYNGEE. Losses at the gene ends were 0 bases for V and 6 bases for J; bases not matched to a gene: 11. The CDR3 totals 17 residues. The CDR3 loop is CASSVESVEGLADTQYF. The CDR3 nucleotides are TGTGCCAGCAGCGTAGAGTCCGTTGAGGGACTAGCTGATACGCAGTATTTT.

This clonotype has just a few counts. V is TRBV20-1 and J is TRBJ2-3; 10 bases fit TRBD2. Trimming cost V 4 bases and J 5 bases; bases outside gene matches: 9. This CDR3 is 15 amino acids long. Germline V gene sequence: CDR1 DFQATT, CDR2 SNEGSKA (reference sequence). CDR3 amino acids: CSAILRAGGGDTQYF. DNA for the CDR3: TGCAGTGCTATCCTACGAGCGGGGGGGGGAGATACGCAGTATTTT.

In its sample, this clonotype was seen many times. The chain links TRBV20-1 to TRBJ2-3; possible D gene TRBD2, 5 bases. Trimming cost V 2 bases and J 6 bases, with 9 bases left between them. This CDR3 comprises 12 residues. The germline CDR1 and CDR2 sequences are DFQATT and SNEGSKA (reference sequence). The CDR3 reads CSARRGRDTQYF. The CDR3 DNA follows: TGCAGTGCTAGACGAGGGCGGGATACGCAGTATTTT.

To note about this clonotype: An end of the junction differs from the germline gene, which may be a read error. V and J are TRBV14 and TRBJ2-4, with D perhaps matching TRBD1 or TRBD2 (6 bases each). There are 15 residues in the CDR3. Germline assignment: CDR1 SGHDN and CDR2 FVKESK. The CDR3 loop reads CASGQEGGAKNIQYF. The CDR3 DNA sequence: TGTGCCAGCGGCCAAGAGGGGGGAGCCAAAAACATTCAGTACTTC.

The chain couples TRBV28 to TRBJ2-7; 7 bases agree with TRBD2. The CDR3 covers 14 residues. Germline CDR1 and CDR2: MDHEN and SYDVKM. The J segment lost 2 bases and the V segment lost 8 bases, leaving 9 bases of the junction unmatched. The CDR3 region is CASGAGTTPYEQYF. The CDR3 coding sequence is TGTGCCAGCGGAGCCGGGACTACTCCCTACGAGCAGTACTTC.

The CDR3 DNA reads TGTGCCATCCGGGAGAGCTCCTACAATGAGCAGTTCTTC. It yields the protein CAIRESSYNEQFF. The chain has TRBV10-3 and TRBJ2-1, with a possible D match to TRBD2 (6 bases). The CDR3 covers 13 residues. CDR1 and CDR2 (germline): ENHRY, SYGVKD. V was trimmed by 8 bases and J by 0 bases, leaving 8 bases between them.

This chain links TRBV19 with TRBJ1-2, with unresolved D. Trimming took 1 base from V and 0 from J, leaving 6 bases between them. The CDR3 length is 14 residues. The germline V gene has CDR1 LNHDA and CDR2 SQIVND (reference sequence). CDR3 DNA sequence: TGTGCCAGTAGTATAGCGGGAGCTAACTATGGCTACACCTTC. This codes for CASSIAGANYGYTF.

This clonotype was seen a few times. V gene TRBV12-3 or TRBV12-4 combines with J gene TRBJ2-1, with TRBD1 matching over 7 bases. The CDR3 totals 13 residues. V trimming: 10 bases; J trimming: 3 bases; junction bases outside the gene matches: 6. The CDR3 coding sequence is TGTGCCACAGACAGGGTGGACTACAATGAGCAGTTCTTC. Its protein is CATDRVDYNEQFF.

This sequence joins TRBV28 and TRBJ1-1, with D tentatively TRBD1 (5 bases). Trimming took 7 bases from V and 10 from J, leaving 25 bases between them. Germline CDR1 MDHEN, CDR2 SYDVKM. CDR3 length equals 15 residues. The CDR3 nucleotides are TGTGCCAGCAAATACAACAGGTGGCGTAATAAAGTAGCTTTCTTT. This sequence encodes CASKYNRWRNKVAFF.